The sequence of this T cell receptor beta chain was determined in a study of identical twins. Study observations and caveats: Interpretation of the results relied on cross-sectional statistical analysis and not on following the same donors.

This clonotype came up many times. Its antigen is undetermined. CDR3 length equals 13 residues. V was trimmed by 4 bases and J by 0 bases, leaving 6 bases between them. Germline V gene data show CDR1 as SNHLY and CDR2 as FYNNEI. In every case, the donor was a healthy Caucasian. TCRdb reprocessed the 5' RACE reads via MiXCR and lists one record per CDR3 protein. The table includes approximately 680,000 distinct CDR3 sequences, just over 7% detected once. These data were also filed under a second study, of yellow fever vaccine responses in identical twins.

Source material: PBMCs. This receptor was identified in a woman aged 18-29 years in good health. This chain links TRBV2 with TRBJ1-1; no firm D call. In DNA form, the CDR3 reads TGTGCCAGCAGTGGGGAAATGAACACTGAAGCTTTCTTT. Translated, it gives CASSGEMNTEAFF.